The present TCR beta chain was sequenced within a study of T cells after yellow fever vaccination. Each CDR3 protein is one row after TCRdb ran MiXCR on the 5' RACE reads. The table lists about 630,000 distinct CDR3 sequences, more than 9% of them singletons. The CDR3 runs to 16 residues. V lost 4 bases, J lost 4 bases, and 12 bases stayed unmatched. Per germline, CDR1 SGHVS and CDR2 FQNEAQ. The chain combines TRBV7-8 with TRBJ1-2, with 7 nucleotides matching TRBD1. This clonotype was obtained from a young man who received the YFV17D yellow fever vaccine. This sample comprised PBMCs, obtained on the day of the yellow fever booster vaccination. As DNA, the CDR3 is TGTGCCAGCAGCTCCCCATTATTGGACAGGCCCTATGGCTACACCTTC. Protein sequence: CASSSPLLDRPYGYTF.